The 20 T cell receptor beta chains below all came from one sample that was sequenced in a study of memory CD4+ T cells and cytomegalovirus serostatus. Single viable CD3+CD4+CD8-CD45RO+ cells were sorted as the memory CD4+ T cells. Assay: immunoSEQ multiplex PCR; the TCRdb copy retains only in-frame clones and omits some. The data contain 25,000 to 40,000 clones, around 76% of them singletons. Sequencing was performed on memory CD4+ T cells from blood. The receptors here all came from an adult in good health and CMV-seronegative. Some clones in this sample may be carry-over from other donors' samples.

The rearrangement joins TRBV27 to TRBJ2-1; D ambiguous. V shed 3 bases and J shed 3 bases, with 9 bases lying between them. Looked up from germline, CDR1 is MNHEY and CDR2 is SMNVEV (reference sequence). The CDR3 sequence is 14 residues long. CDR3 bases: TGTGCCAGCAGTTTGTTTGCCGGCTACAATGAGCAGTTCTTC. It encodes CASSLFAGYNEQFF.

V gene TRBV28 combines with J gene TRBJ2-3, with D perhaps TRBD1 (6 bases). The CDR3 consists of 17 residues. Germline CDR1 is MDHEN and CDR2 is SYDVKM. Trimming left V 8 bases short and J 1 base short, with 22 bases between. The CDR3 coding sequence is TGTGCCAGCCGGGGACATACTCCCGCGAGTGGCACAGATACGCAGTATTTT. Amino acids: CASRGHTPASGTDTQYF. The full variable domain, its missing parts supplied by reference TRBV28 and TRBJ2-3, is DVKVTQSSRYLVKRTGEKVFLECVQDMDHENMFWYRQDPGLGLRLIYFSYDVKMKEKGDIPEGYSVSREKKERFSLILESASTNQTSMYLCASRGHTPASGTDTQYFGPGTRLTVL.

This sequence joins TRBV30 and TRBJ2-1; D not certain. The germline V gene has CDR1 GTSNPN and CDR2 SVGIG (reference sequence). The ends were cut back, 5 bases at V and 10 bases at J, with 15 bases in the middle. CDR3 size: 12 residues. The CDR3 here is CAWGLGLNEQFF. DNA of the CDR3: TGTGCCTGGGGCCTAGGGCTGAACGAGCAGTTCTTC.

The genes are TRBV5-1 and TRBJ1-3, with D possibly being TRBD1 (5 bases). The length of the CDR3 is 15 residues. The V gene lost 0 bases and the J gene lost 0 bases, with 7 bases spanning the gap. The V gene's germline CDR1 is SGHRS and CDR2 YFSETQ. CDR3 region: CASSLEGNSGNTIYF. The CDR3, as DNA: TGCGCCAGCAGCTTGGAGGGGAACTCTGGAAACACCATATATTTT.

The V call is TRBV5-1, the J call TRBJ2-5; 10 nucleotides agree with TRBD2. Germline V gene data show CDR1 as SGHRS and CDR2 as YFSETQ. Unmatched junction bases numbered 7, after V lost 4 bases and J lost 1 base. The CDR3 covers 16 residues. This CDR3 reads CASSPGVAGGQETQYF. Written as DNA, the CDR3 is TGCGCCAGCAGCCCCGGGGTAGCGGGGGGCCAAGAGACCCAGTACTTC.

The genes are TRBV6-6 and TRBJ2-7; D unclear. Trimming cost V 8 bases and J 3 bases, with 8 bases left between them. There are 11 residues in the CDR3. Looked up from germline, CDR1 is MNHNY and CDR2 is SVGAGI (reference sequence). This chain's CDR3 is CASQSSYEQYF. In nucleotides, the CDR3 is TGTGCCAGCCAGTCCAGCTACGAGCAGTACTTC.

This clone was observed a single time. This chain links TRBV11-2 with TRBJ1-2, with D hard to call. Germline V gives CDR1 SGHAT, CDR2 FQNNGV. The V gene lost 4 bases and the J gene lost 4 bases, with 7 bases spanning the gap. The CDR3 sequence is 12 residues long. The CDR3 region is CASSSETYGYTF. In DNA, the CDR3 is TGTGCCAGCAGCTCCGAAACCTATGGCTACACCTTC. The whole variable domain, remainder taken from reference TRBV11-2 and TRBJ1-2, is EAGVAQSPRYKIIEKRQSVAFWCNPISGHATLYWYQQILGQGPKLLIQFQNNGVVDDSQLPKDRFSAERLKGVDSTLKIQPAKLEDSAVYLCASSSETYGYTFGSGTRLTVV.

In its sample, this clone was seen a few times. The chain has TRBV19 and TRBJ1-5, with 10 positions matching TRBD1. The V gene's germline CDR1 is LNHDA and CDR2 SQIVND (reference sequence). This CDR3 region has 15 residues. Losses at the gene ends were 6 bases for V and 5 bases for J; bases not matched to a gene: 7. In DNA form, the CDR3 reads TGTGCCAGTAGAGGAAGGGGACAGGGGTATCAGCCCCAGCATTTT. It encodes CASRGRGQGYQPQHF.

Only a few counts were recorded for this clone. The V call is TRBV5-1, the J call TRBJ2-3, with TRBD2 matching over 8 bases. The CDR3 extends over 15 amino acids. Germline V gives CDR1 SGHRS, CDR2 YFSETQ. The V and J ends lost 1 base and 4 bases, in that order; junction bases with no gene match: 5. The CDR3 nucleotides are TGCGCCAGCAGCTTGCAAGGGCGGGGGGCAGATACGCAGTATTTT. It specifies CASSLQGRGADTQYF. Full variable domain (missing parts from reference TRBV5-1 and TRBJ2-3): KAGVTQTPRYLIKTRGQQVTLSCSPISGHRSVSWYQQTPGQGLQFLFEYFSETQRNKGNFPGRFSGRQFSNSRSEMNVSTLELGDSALYLCASSLQGRGADTQYFGPGTRLTVL.

V is TRBV12-5 and J is TRBJ2-7; no clear D gene. Trimming removed 3 bases at V and 3 bases at J, with 6 bases between. Per germline, CDR1 LGHNT and CDR2 FRNRAP. The CDR3 loop spans 12 amino acids. The CDR3 spells CASGLGLYEQYF. The CDR3 coding sequence is TGTGCTAGTGGTTTAGGCCTCTACGAGCAGTACTTC. Complete variable domain (other parts from reference TRBV12-5 and TRBJ2-7): DARVTQTPRHKVTEMGQEVTMRCQPILGHNTVFWYRQTMMQGLELLAYFRNRAPLDDSGMPKDRFSAEMPDATLATLKIQPSEPRDSAVYFCASGLGLYEQYFGPGTRLTVT.

V is TRBV18 and J is TRBJ1-5; 9 bases align to TRBD1. This CDR3 has 17 amino acids. V dropped 3 bases and J dropped 2; count of bases not matched to a gene: 8. The germline gives CDR1 KGHSH, CDR2 LQKENI. This chain's CDR3 is CASSPLGQGRGNQPQHF. The CDR3 DNA is TGTGCCAGCTCACCCCTAGGACAGGGGAGGGGCAATCAGCCCCAGCATTTT.

This sequence joins TRBV5-4 and TRBJ2-3, with 12 bases fitting TRBD2. The CDR3 runs 17 residues. Germline V CDR1 and CDR2: SGHNT, YYREEE (reference sequence). Trimming removed 5 bases from V and 0 bases from J; junction bases left unmatched: 7. In nucleotides, the CDR3 is TGTGCCAGCAGGATGGGACTAGCGGGTACTAGCACAGATACGCAGTATTTT. Translated: CASRMGLAGTSTDTQYF.

This clone was observed a single time. V is TRBV28 and J is TRBJ2-3; tentative D call: TRBD2 (6 bases). V lost 4 bases, J lost 0 bases, and 14 bases lay in between. The CDR3 has 16 residues. Germline loops: CDR1 MDHEN, CDR2 SYDVKM. CDR3 in amino acids: CASSSGLHPSTDTQYF. The DNA for the CDR3 is TGTGCCAGCAGTTCGGGACTGCACCCTAGCACAGATACGCAGTATTTT.

V usage is TRBV5-1 and J usage is TRBJ1-1; D perhaps matches TRBD1 (6 bases). CDR1 is SGHRS and CDR2 is YFSETQ in the germline V gene. This CDR3 has 17 residues. Trimming left V 1 base short and J 4 bases short, with 20 bases between. The CDR3 reads CASSLSRQGMNGTEAFF. CDR3 nucleotide sequence: TGCGCCAGCAGCTTGTCAAGGCAGGGGATGAATGGCACTGAAGCTTTCTTT.

The chain combines TRBV19 with TRBJ1-1, with TRBD1 matching 8 bases. CDR1 LNHDA and CDR2 SQIVND come from the germline V gene (reference sequence). The CDR3 consists of 15 residues. Trimming at V came to 7 bases and at J to 1 base, leaving 8 bases not matched to a gene. Written as DNA, the CDR3 is TGTGCCAGTACGACAGGGGATATGAGGAACACTGAAGCTTTCTTT. Its protein is CASTTGDMRNTEAFF.

In this sample, this clone turned up a few times. The chain uses TRBV5-1 and TRBJ2-6; tentative D call: TRBD2 (5 bases). CDR1 is SGHRS, CDR2 YFSETQ, per germline. The CDR3 is made up of 18 amino acids. The germline V and J ends were trimmed by 0 bases and 2 bases, with 15 bases remaining between them. The CDR3 region has the DNA TGCGCCAGCAGCTTGGCCCTCGGGTTTAGCGCTGGGGCCAACGTCCTGACTTTC. Translated, it gives CASSLALGFSAGANVLTF.

J is TRBJ1-2 and V is TRBV4-3, with D possibly being TRBD1 (6 bases). The V gene's germline CDR1 is LGHNA and CDR2 YSLEER. The V and J ends lost 4 bases and 4 bases respectively, with 13 bases between them. The CDR3 runs to 14 residues. CDR3 sequence (DNA): TGCGCCAGCAGCCCGGACAGAAAAATCTATGGCTACACCTTC. It translates to CASSPDRKIYGYTF.

J is TRBJ2-1 and V is TRBV5-6; 9 bases line up with TRBD2. J was trimmed by 6 bases and V by 0 bases; bases with no gene match: 7. From germline, CDR1 is SGHDT and CDR2 YYEEEE. The CDR3 runs 16 residues. For the CDR3, the DNA is TGTGCCAGCAGCTTGGAGCTGGCTAGCGGGGCCAATGAGCAGTTCTTC. Its translation is CASSLELASGANEQFF.

CDR3 amino acids: CASSLPPGQGANYDYGYTF. CDR3 DNA: TGTGCCAGCAGCTTGCCGCCGGGACAGGGGGCGAATTACGACTATGGCTACACCTTC. This chain joins TRBV5-4 and TRBJ1-2; 12 bases are shared with TRBD1. V lost 1 base and J lost 3; bases outside the gene matches: 13. The CDR3 runs 19 residues. Germline V CDR1 and CDR2: SGHNT, YYREEE (reference sequence).

V usage is TRBV11-2 and J usage is TRBJ2-5; 11 bases match TRBD2. V shed 7 bases and J 2 bases; nucleotides not matched to a gene: 12. CDR1 SGHAT and CDR2 FQNNGV come from the germline V gene. The CDR3 contains 17 residues. The CDR3 DNA reads TGTGCCAGCAACCAAATACGGGGGACTAGCGGACAAGAGACCCAGTACTTC. Residues: CASNQIRGTSGQETQYF. Together with reference TRBV11-2 and TRBJ2-5, the CDR3 gives the full variable domain: EAGVAQSPRYKIIEKRQSVAFWCNPISGHATLYWYQQILGQGPKLLIQFQNNGVVDDSQLPKDRFSAERLKGVDSTLKIQPAKLEDSAVYLCASNQIRGTSGQETQYFGPGTRLLVL.